These 16 T cell receptor beta chains originate from one sample sequenced in a study of cytomegalovirus exposure and HLA in healthy donors. The PCR contained 60 Vbeta and 13 Jbeta primers. The repertoire was sequenced with immunoSEQ multiplex PCR; TCRdb's copy has only in-frame clones and lacks some. The table records tens of thousands of clones, around 86% of them present only once. The source material was PBMCs. Receptors were obtained from a female donor in good health and CMV-seronegative.

The rearrangement joins TRBV5-4 to TRBJ2-5, with 7 bases aligning to TRBD2. Losses at the gene ends were 2 bases for V and 3 bases for J; bases not matched to a gene: 1. The CDR3 is 13 amino acids. Germline V lookup: CDR1 SGHNT, CDR2 YYREEE (reference sequence). This CDR3 reads CASSFLAEETQYF. The CDR3 DNA reads TGTGCCAGCAGCTTTCTAGCGGAAGAGACCCAGTACTTC.

This sequence joins TRBV25-1 and TRBJ2-1; 9 positions match TRBD1. The CDR3 is 15 amino acids. Germline-derived CDR1 and CDR2 are MGHDK and SYGVNS. V lost 6 bases and J lost 2; bases outside the gene matches: 5. For the CDR3, the DNA is TGTGCCAGCAGACGGACAGGGGCGGCCTACAATGAGCAGTTCTTC. It is translated as CASRRTGAAYNEQFF.

This chain connects TRBV28 to TRBJ2-2; 8 nucleotides match TRBD1. With 6 bases clipped from V and 4 bases from J, the junction kept 10 bases outside the gene matches. Germline V gene lookup returns CDR1 MDHEN and CDR2 SYDVKM. This CDR3 comprises 16 residues. CDR3 amino acids: CASSHRDRTLTGELFF. The CDR3 DNA reads as TGTGCCAGCAGCCATAGGGACAGGACCCTCACCGGGGAGCTGTTTTTT.

This clone was counted only a few times. The chain couples TRBV6-5 to TRBJ1-2, with 7 positions matching TRBD1. Germline V gene lookup returns CDR1 MNHEY and CDR2 SVGAGI. V shed 4 bases, J shed 13 bases, and the junction held 6 bases outside the gene matches. The length of the CDR3 is 11 residues. The chain's CDR3 is CASSSGGQFTF. The CDR3 bases are TGTGCCAGCAGTTCAGGGGGACAGTTCACCTTC.

This rearrangement joins TRBV29-1 to TRBJ1-2; no reliable D call. The V and J ends lost 8 bases and 4 bases respectively, with 20 bases between them. Germline V gene data show CDR1 as SQVTM and CDR2 as ANQGSEA. The CDR3 is made up of 14 amino acids. This CDR3 is CSPESWQMFYGYTF. CDR3 sequence (DNA): TGCAGCCCCGAAAGTTGGCAGATGTTCTATGGCTACACCTTC. Using reference TRBV29-1 and TRBJ1-2 for the parts outside the CDR3, the full variable domain is SAVISQKPSRDICQRGTSLTIQCQVDSQVTMMFWYRQQPGQSLTLIATANQGSEATYESGFVIDKFPISRPNLTFSTLTVSNMSPEDSSIYLCSPESWQMFYGYTFGSGTRLTVV.

Details on this clone: Because the CDR3's place on the DNA is in doubt, the DNA is left out and the CDR3 is given as listed by TCRdb. The rearrangement uses TRBV4-3 and TRBJ2-1; TRBD1, as called in the table, went unchecked against the DNA. The CDR3 has 13 residues if both end residues are counted. The germline V gene has CDR1 LGHNA and CDR2 YSLEER. The chain's CDR3 is CASSQYFGDREFF.

CDR3 loop: CASSLAVPNVPTINSPLHF. CDR3 DNA sequence: TGTGCCAGCAGCTTAGCTGTGCCTAACGTTCCAACTATTAATTCACCCCTCCACTTT. The chain joins TRBV7-8 to TRBJ1-6; D remains ambiguous. Trimming removed 0 bases at V and 6 bases at J, with 21 bases between. The CDR3 contains 19 residues. Germline CDR1 and CDR2: SGHVS and FQNEAQ.

This rearrangement joins TRBV27 to TRBJ1-3; 9 nucleotides line up with TRBD1. There are 15 residues in the CDR3. The germline CDR1 and CDR2 sequences are MNHEY and SMNVEV (reference sequence). After removal of 6 bases from V and 0 bases from J, the junction contained 3 bases not matched to a gene. Here the CDR3 reads CASRDRGFSGNTIYF. CDR3 bases: TGTGCCAGCAGGGACAGGGGCTTCTCTGGAAACACCATATATTTT.

The genes are TRBV13 and TRBJ2-7; 8 bases agree with TRBD2. Germline trimming cut 5 bases from V and 3 bases from J; bases unmatched to any gene: 3. CDR1 and CDR2 from the germline V gene are PRHDT and FYEKMQ (reference sequence). The CDR3 runs 13 residues. The CDR3 region is CASSPGTSYEQYF. In nucleotides, the CDR3 is TGTGCCAGCAGCCCCGGGACTAGCTACGAGCAGTACTTC.

The V and J genes are TRBV9 and TRBJ2-2; D not resolved. The CDR3 loop spans 14 amino acids. The V end lost 0 bases, the J end lost 7 bases, and 10 bases lay between the germline ends. The germline CDR1 and CDR2 sequences are SGDLS and YYNGEE. CDR3 protein: CASSVEGGGGELFF. The CDR3 coding sequence is TGTGCCAGCAGCGTAGAAGGCGGCGGCGGGGAGCTGTTTTTT.

The chain employs TRBV30 and TRBJ1-2, with TRBD1 matching 11 bases. Germline V lookup: CDR1 GTSNPN, CDR2 SVGIG (reference sequence). V trimming: 7 bases; J trimming: 8 bases; junction bases outside the gene matches: 3. The CDR3 covers 11 residues. The CDR3 DNA reads as TGTGCCTCGGACAGGGGGCTGGGCTACACCTTC. This gives the protein CASDRGLGYTF.

The chain joins TRBV7-3 to TRBJ2-3; 11 nucleotides align to TRBD2. CDR3 length equals 15 residues. The ends lost 3 bases at V and 7 bases at J; junction bases unmatched: 6. Germline CDR1 SGHTA, CDR2 FQGTGA. This CDR3 reads CASSLTSGVLNTQYF. The CDR3 DNA follows: TGTGCCAGCAGCTTGACTAGCGGGGTTCTGAATACGCAGTATTTT.

The chain combines TRBV18 with TRBJ1-6; the D is unclear. In germline, CDR1 is KGHSH, CDR2 LQKENI. CDR3 size: 14 residues. V was clipped by 3 bases and J by 6 bases, with 9 bases between them. The chain's CDR3 is CASSPTEINSPLHF. The CDR3 region has the DNA TGTGCCAGCTCACCGACGGAGATTAATTCACCCCTCCACTTT.

The V and J genes are TRBV6-1 and TRBJ1-2, with 9 bases fitting TRBD1. This CDR3 region has 11 residues. The junction had 3 bases not matched to a gene; V was cut back by 6 bases and J by 10 bases. The germline gives CDR1 MNHNS, CDR2 SASEGT. This CDR3 is CASRGQGVYTF. The CDR3, as DNA: TGTGCCAGCAGGGGACAGGGCGTCTACACCTTC.

This chain joins TRBV27 and TRBJ2-7, with D possibly being TRBD1 (6 bases). The CDR3 is 13 residues long. Germline CDR1 is MNHEY and CDR2 is SMNVEV (reference sequence). Trimming left V 8 bases short and J 3 bases short, with 14 bases between. The CDR3 DNA sequence: TGTGCCAGCCCGACAGGACAAGACTACGAGCAGTACTTC. Translating it yields CASPTGQDYEQYF.

The gene calls are TRBV5-6 and TRBJ1-6; D call uncertain. This CDR3 is 12 amino acids long. Germline CDR1 reads SGHDT; CDR2 reads YYEEEE. V was shortened by 0 bases and J by 11 bases, with 6 bases between the two germline ends. CDR3 loop: CASSLGSTPLHF. In DNA form, the CDR3 reads TGTGCCAGCAGCTTGGGTTCAACACCCCTCCACTTT.